A single sample is the source of the 27 T cell receptor beta chains below, sequenced in a study of T cell repertoires in cytomegalovirus infection. TCRdb itself ran the reads through MiXCR, one entry per CDR3 protein. The sample includes approximately 270,000 distinct CDR3 sequences, roughly a fifth of them seen just once. Their target antigens are unknown. The sequenced sample was cultured PBMCs, obtained from culture after CMV antigen stimulation. The receptors were sampled from a human donor in good health (CMV status not recorded). Some clones in this sample may be carry-over from other donors' samples.

The table lists this clonotype with a few counts. This chain connects TRBV12-3 or TRBV12-4 to TRBJ2-1, with 9 bases aligning to TRBD2. V was clipped by 0 bases and J by 7 bases; unmatched bases: 1. The CDR3 covers 14 residues. DNA of the CDR3: TGTGCCAGCAGTTTAGCTAGCGGGAGAAATGAGCAGTTCTTC. It specifies CASSLASGRNEQFF.

This clonotype was seen repeatedly, ten times or more. The chain combines TRBV7-2 with TRBJ2-1, with 7 bases lining up with TRBD2. Germline V CDR1 and CDR2: SGHTA, FQGNSA. V was clipped by 2 bases and J by 4 bases; unmatched bases: 11. The CDR3 sequence is 17 residues long. Here the CDR3 reads CASSLRFQRGLYNEQFF. The CDR3 coding sequence is TGTGCCAGCAGCTTAAGGTTCCAGCGGGGCCTATACAATGAGCAGTTCTTC.

The chain joins TRBV27 to TRBJ2-3, with 11 nucleotides matching TRBD2. CDR3 size: 14 residues. The germline gives CDR1 MNHEY, CDR2 SMNVEV (reference sequence). Trimming removed 6 bases from V and 7 bases from J; junction bases left unmatched: 6. DNA for the CDR3: TGTGCCAGCAGGGCAACTAGCGGGGGACATACGCAGTATTTT. Translation: CASRATSGGHTQYF.

The genes are TRBV6-2 or TRBV6-3 and TRBJ2-2; unclear D gene. Trimming took off 7 bases at V and 4 bases at J, with 7 bases between the two ends. Germline V lookup: CDR1 MNHEY, CDR2 SVGEGT. The CDR3 runs 12 residues. CDR3: CASKAATGELFF. CDR3 DNA: TGTGCCAGCAAGGCGGCCACCGGGGAGCTGTTTTTT.

This clonotype was seen ten or more times. The chain carries TRBV7-2 and TRBJ2-7; 9 bases map to TRBD1. The CDR3 consists of 14 residues. CDR1 and CDR2 (germline): SGHTA, FQGNSA. V lost 4 bases and J lost 4; bases outside the gene matches: 5. The CDR3 loop reads CASSSTQGAYEQYF. The CDR3 DNA is TGTGCCAGCAGCTCCACACAGGGGGCGTACGAGCAGTACTTC. The variable domain in full, with the rest retrieved from reference TRBV7-2 and TRBJ2-7, is GAGVSQSPSNKVTEKGKDVELRCDPISGHTALYWYRQSLGQGLEFLIYFQGNSAPDKSGLPSDRFSAERTGGSVSTLTIQRTQQEDSAVYLCASSSTQGAYEQYFGPGTRLTVT.

The chain recombines TRBV18 with TRBJ2-1; a possible D gene is TRBD2 (5 bases). The germline gives CDR1 KGHSH, CDR2 LQKENI. The CDR3 has 18 residues. V lost 1 base to trimming and J lost 7 bases, with 23 bases between them. CDR3 loop: CASSPLGLRGSRRNEQFF. CDR3 coding DNA: TGTGCCAGCTCACCACTCGGTTTGAGAGGGTCCCGGAGGAATGAGCAGTTCTTC.

The gene calls are TRBV27 and TRBJ1-1; D ambiguous. Trimming cost V 3 bases and J 5 bases, with 10 bases left between them. Per germline, CDR1 MNHEY and CDR2 SMNVEV (reference sequence). The length of the CDR3 is 13 residues. CDR3 sequence: CASSFREGTEAFF. CDR3 coding DNA: TGTGCCAGCAGTTTCCGGGAAGGGACTGAAGCTTTCTTT.

This clonotype has a handful of counts. The genes are TRBV12-3 or TRBV12-4 and TRBJ2-5, with D tentatively TRBD1 or TRBD2 (5 bases each). Trimming took 1 base from V and 4 from J, leaving 22 bases between them. The CDR3 has 18 amino acids. The CDR3 nucleotides read TGTGCCAGCAGTTTAGGTTCTCTTCCGGGACCTAAACCAGAGACCCAGTACTTC. It is translated as CASSLGSLPGPKPETQYF.

Ten or more counts support this clonotype. The genes are TRBV7-8 and TRBJ2-1; D may be TRBD1 (5 bases). Trimming cost V 4 bases and J 5 bases, with 18 bases left between them. CDR3 length: 16 amino acids. Germline loops: CDR1 SGHVS, CDR2 FQNEAQ. The CDR3 here is CASSYGRLQGHNEQFF. The CDR3 region has the DNA TGTGCCAGCAGCTATGGTCGACTTCAGGGCCACAATGAGCAGTTCTTC.

The gene calls are TRBV7-2 and TRBJ2-7, with 11 bases that match TRBD2. Germline CDR1 is SGHTA and CDR2 is FQGNSA. The CDR3 consists of 15 residues. J was trimmed by 2 bases and V by 1 base; bases with no gene match: 1. The DNA for the CDR3 is TGTGCCAGCAGCTTAGAGGGACTAGCGGCCTACGAGCAGTACTTC. Residues: CASSLEGLAAYEQYF.

The chain uses TRBV27 and TRBJ2-1; the D gene could be TRBD1 or TRBD2 (5 bases each). V was pared by 1 base and J by 10 bases, with 14 bases between. The CDR3 has 14 amino acids. The germline CDR1 and CDR2 sequences are MNHEY and SMNVEV (reference sequence). The CDR3 protein is CASSLLKSRDEQFF. CDR3 DNA sequence: TGTGCCAGCAGTTTATTAAAGAGTAGGGACGAGCAGTTCTTC.

The sample holds a few counts of this clonotype. V and J are TRBV7-8 and TRBJ2-2; 10 bases are shared with TRBD2. With 6 bases clipped from V and 2 bases from J, the junction kept 9 bases outside the gene matches. This CDR3 spans 17 amino acids. Germline V gene lookup returns CDR1 SGHVS and CDR2 FQNEAQ. The CDR3 protein is CASSLGGLAVNTGELFF. The CDR3 DNA follows: TGTGCCAGCAGTCTAGGCGGACTAGCGGTTAACACCGGGGAGCTGTTTTTT.

The rearrangement uses TRBV11-3 and TRBJ2-5, with 8 bases aligning to TRBD2. Germline CDR1 SGHNT, CDR2 YENEEA. The CDR3 contains 16 residues. V was clipped by 2 bases and J by 1 base; unmatched bases: 6. CDR3 residues: CASSLWAGGFQETQYF. CDR3 bases: TGTGCCAGCAGCTTATGGGCGGGAGGCTTCCAAGAGACCCAGTACTTC. Combining the CDR3 with reference TRBV11-3 and TRBJ2-5 gives the whole variable domain EAGVVQSPRYKIIEKKQPVAFWCNPISGHNTLYWYLQNLGQGPELLIRYENEEAVDDSQLPKDRFSAERLKGVDSTLKIQPAELGDSAVYLCASSLWAGGFQETQYFGPGTRLLVL.

This chain uses TRBV7-8 with TRBJ1-2, with D possibly TRBD1 on 5 matching bases. Germline CDR1 reads SGHVS; CDR2 reads FQNEAQ. V was shortened by 5 bases and J by 13 bases, with 17 bases between the two germline ends. This CDR3 spans 12 amino acids. CDR3 region: CASSGDFRLGTF. CDR3 DNA: TGTGCCAGCAGCGGGGACTTTCGTCTTGGCACCTTC.

In its sample, this clonotype was seen a few times. The chain combines TRBV7-2 with TRBJ2-1, with D perhaps matching TRBD1 (6 bases). Germline values: CDR1 SGHTA, CDR2 FQGNSA. V was cut by 3 bases and J by 0 bases, with 9 bases left in between. The CDR3 length is 15 residues. As DNA, the CDR3 is TGTGCCAGCAGCTTCGACAGGAGCTCCTACAATGAGCAGTTCTTC. Its translation: CASSFDRSSYNEQFF.

This clonotype was counted between two and nine times. The V call is TRBV6-2 or TRBV6-3, the J call TRBJ2-2; D perhaps matches TRBD1 (6 bases). V was pared by 0 bases and J by 4 bases, with 12 bases between. CDR3 length: 16 amino acids. Germline loops: CDR1 MNHEY, CDR2 SVGEGT. The CDR3 reads CASSYSRRTVTGELFF. DNA of the CDR3: TGTGCCAGCAGTTACTCGCGCAGGACAGTCACCGGGGAGCTGTTTTTT.

The chain is built from TRBV5-1 and TRBJ2-3; no clear D gene. CDR3 length: 14 amino acids. V lost 0 bases and J 4 bases, leaving 9 bases between the germline ends. Germline CDR1 reads SGHRS; CDR2 reads YFSETQ. CDR3 protein: CASSLEVVADTQYF. The CDR3 DNA is TGCGCCAGCAGCTTGGAGGTAGTAGCAGATACGCAGTATTTT.

This chain uses TRBV12-3 or TRBV12-4 with TRBJ2-4; D tentatively reads TRBD1 or TRBD2 (5 bases each). CDR3 size: 14 residues. Trimming cost V 6 bases and J 3 bases, with 12 bases left between them. The CDR3 protein is CASSLLGVKNIQYF. The CDR3 nucleotides read TGTGCCAGCAGCCTACTAGGGGTCAAAAACATTCAGTACTTC.

The V call is TRBV7-6, the J call TRBJ2-1; D is ambiguous. Germline CDR1 is SGHVS and CDR2 is FNYEAQ. V was shortened by 8 bases and J by 0 bases, with 11 bases between the two germline ends. The CDR3 extends over 14 amino acids. CDR3 DNA sequence: TGTGCCAGCGGTAATCGAAGCTCCTACAATGAGCAGTTCTTC. This gives the protein CASGNRSSYNEQFF.

CDR3 sequence: CASSYGSLNEQFF. CDR3 nucleotides: TGTGCCAGCAGTTACGGGAGTTTGAATGAGCAGTTCTTC. The chain uses TRBV11-1 and TRBJ2-1; tentative D call: TRBD2 (6 bases). Germline lookup yields CDR1 SGHAT and CDR2 FQDESV (reference sequence). Trimming removed 6 bases from V and 7 bases from J, with 13 bases in between. CDR3 size: 13 residues.

Only a few counts were recorded for this clonotype. One end of the junction varies from germline; a read error may be responsible. The chain links TRBV15 to TRBJ2-1; TRBD2 might be the D (5 bases). Germline lookup yields CDR1 LNHNV and CDR2 YYDKDF (reference sequence). The CDR3 spans 11 residues. This CDR3 is CATSRPSPRDF. CDR3 DNA: TGTGCCACCAGCAGGCCATCACCCCGGGACTTC.

The V and J genes are TRBV6-2 or TRBV6-3 and TRBJ2-7; 7 bases match TRBD2. Trimming took 5 bases from V and 2 from J; bases not matched to a gene: 3. This CDR3 has 13 residues. The germline V gene has CDR1 MNHEY and CDR2 SVGEGT. The CDR3 bases are TGTGCCAGCAGTCGGGGACTAACCTACGAGCAGTACTTC. It encodes CASSRGLTYEQYF.

Only a few counts were recorded for this clonotype. This chain connects TRBV6-1 to TRBJ1-1; 9 bases are a match to TRBD1. This CDR3 comprises 14 residues. The V and J ends lost 8 bases and 5 bases, in that order; junction bases with no gene match: 9. Germline V gene sequence: CDR1 MNHNS, CDR2 SASEGT. In nucleotides, the CDR3 is TGTGCCAGCGGGGCCGGGACAGGGAGGACTGAAGCTTTCTTT. This gives the protein CASGAGTGRTEAFF.

This clonotype was recorded a few times. This sequence joins TRBV5-6 and TRBJ2-2, with D perhaps matching TRBD2 (6 bases). The CDR3 length is 16 residues. V was cut by 0 bases and J by 4 bases, with 13 bases left in between. The germline gives CDR1 SGHDT, CDR2 YYEEEE. DNA of the CDR3: TGTGCCAGCAGCTTGGTTCTAGCGCAGGGCACCGGGGAGCTGTTTTTT. Protein: CASSLVLAQGTGELFF.

The chain is built from TRBV4-1 and TRBJ1-1; D perhaps matches TRBD1 (6 bases). Germline CDR1 reads MGHRA; CDR2 reads YSYEKL. The CDR3 has 12 residues. Trimming pared 3 bases from V and 8 bases from J, leaving 10 bases between. The CDR3 region has the DNA TGCGCCAGCAGCCAGACAGGTTACGAAGCTTTCTTT. It encodes CASSQTGYEAFF.

There are a few counts of this clonotype. V gene TRBV7-2 combines with J gene TRBJ2-1, with 13 bases lining up with TRBD2. Looked up from germline, CDR1 is SGHTA and CDR2 is FQGNSA. J lost 8 bases, V lost 5 bases, and 12 bases had no gene match. CDR3 size: 17 residues. The CDR3 sequence is CASSPFLRTSGRHEQFF. CDR3 bases: TGTGCCAGCAGCCCATTCCTTAGGACTAGCGGGAGACATGAGCAGTTCTTC.

The chain carries TRBV6-5 and TRBJ2-3; no firm D call. The V gene's germline CDR1 is MNHEY and CDR2 SVGAGI. The CDR3 loop spans 14 amino acids. Trimming took off 3 bases at V and 0 bases at J, with 7 bases between the two ends. CDR3 protein: CASSYTYSTDTQYF. For the CDR3, the DNA is TGTGCCAGCAGTTATACGTATAGCACAGATACGCAGTATTTT.